The subject of this entry is one T cell receptor beta chain. Its specificity is not known. This sample is drawn from a study of T cells in localized non-small cell lung cancer. Whole-study results and caveats: The highest T cell clonality was in uninvolved adjacent lung, above tumor. Appearing in adjacent lung were a median approximately 57 of the top 100 tumor clones. Blood T cell density predicted longer survival; adjacent-lung clonality, shorter.

Sequenced by immunoSEQ multiplex PCR; TCRdb stores in-frame clones only, minus some. This sample has around 130,000 clones; roughly 90% occur once, and the top ten carry about 1.5%. The receptor comes from a female donor at least 60 years old with stage I lung adenocarcinoma. This specimen was peripheral blood, taken before any cancer treatment.

CDR3 in amino acids: CASRQGPSSTEAFF. CDR3 nucleotides: TGTGCCAGCAGACAGGGACCGTCGAGCACTGAAGCTTTCTTT. This rearrangement joins TRBV14 to TRBJ1-1; D might be TRBD1 (6 bases). CDR1 is SGHDN and CDR2 is FVKESK in the germline V gene. V was cut by 6 bases and J by 4 bases, with 15 bases left in between. The CDR3 runs 14 residues.